Below are 2 T cell receptor beta chains sequenced from a single sample in a study of early T cells in non-severe SARS-CoV-2 infection. MiXCR, applied by TCRdb to the 5' RACE reads, yields one record per CDR3 protein. The repertoire holds 55,000 to 80,000 distinct CDR3 sequences, roughly 8.2% seen once, with around 15% in the top ten. The source material was whole blood, sampled at baseline. These receptors were obtained from an adult who was a healthcare worker with PCR-confirmed SARS-CoV-2 infection or an uninfected control (not recorded which).

The rearrangement links TRBV5-1 to TRBJ1-1; D gene unclear. This CDR3 is 14 amino acids long. In germline, CDR1 is SGHRS, CDR2 YFSETQ. The germline V and J ends were trimmed by 7 bases and 1 base, with 14 bases remaining between them. CDR3 amino acids: CASAPPPPNTEAFF. Written as DNA, the CDR3 is TGCGCCAGCGCCCCCCCCCCGCCGAACACTGAAGCTTTCTTT. The variable domain in full, with the rest retrieved from reference TRBV5-1 and TRBJ1-1, is KAGVTQTPRYLIKTRGQQVTLSCSPISGHRSVSWYQQTPGQGLQFLFEYFSETQRNKGNFPGRFSGRQFSNSRSEMNVSTLELGDSALYLCASAPPPPNTEAFFGQGTRLTVV.

This chain links TRBV11-3 with TRBJ2-5; D perhaps matches TRBD1 (6 bases). CDR3 length equals 15 residues. The germline V gene has CDR1 SGHNT and CDR2 YENEEA. V was trimmed by 1 base and J by 5 bases, leaving 14 bases between them. This CDR3 reads CASSLGARGLETQYF. CDR3 in DNA: TGTGCCAGCAGCTTAGGGGCCAGGGGTCTGGAGACCCAGTACTTC. The full variable domain, in which reference TRBV11-3 and TRBJ2-5 provide the parts outside the CDR3, is EAGVVQSPRYKIIEKKQPVAFWCNPISGHNTLYWYLQNLGQGPELLIRYENEEAVDDSQLPKDRFSAERLKGVDSTLKIQPAELGDSAVYLCASSLGARGLETQYFGPGTRLLVL.